The T cell receptor (beta chain) under discussion was sequenced for a study of T cell responses to AZD1222 COVID-19 vaccine. Study conclusions and caveats: Nearly half of spike-specific TCRs reportedly go after variant regions that carry no mutations. Donors were mostly white British, more females; clonal diversity possibly underestimated. Just six AZD1222 recipients were seropositive at baseline.

This clone turned up a few times. Antigen unknown. Data came from immunoSEQ multiplex PCR; TCRdb stores just in-frame clones and leaves some out. The sample includes over 20,000 clones, more than 75% of them seen just once. Germline assignment: CDR1 MNHEY and CDR2 SMNVEV (reference sequence). The CDR3 covers 14 residues. Trimming cost V 7 bases and J 4 bases, with 14 bases left between them. The V call is TRBV27, the J call TRBJ1-5; D remains ambiguous. This TCR was sampled from an adult who received the AZD1222 COVID-19 vaccine. The sequencing here drew on peripheral blood, taken 28 days after the second AZD1222 dose. CDR3 DNA sequence: TGTGCCAGCATGGAGACGGGTCAAAATCAGCCCCAGCATTTT. It codes for CASMETGQNQPQHF.